The next 12 T cell receptor beta chains were all read from a single sample in a study of T cell responses to AZD1222 COVID-19 vaccine. Libraries were prepared by immunoSEQ multiplex PCR; TCRdb keeps only in-frame clonotypes and omits some of them. The sample carries 150,000 to 200,000 clones, 91% recorded once. Sequencing was performed on peripheral blood, taken 28 days after the second AZD1222 dose. The receptors come from an adult who received the AZD1222 COVID-19 vaccine.

This clone was counted a single time. J is TRBJ1-6 and V is TRBV7-9, with D perhaps matching TRBD1 (6 bases). Germline values: CDR1 SEHNR, CDR2 FQNEAQ (reference sequence). Trimming removed 5 bases at V and 9 bases at J, with 17 bases between. This CDR3 has 15 residues. Here the CDR3 reads CASSPPEGGSSPLHF. The CDR3 DNA reads as TGTGCCAGCAGCCCCCCGGAGGGGGGGAGTTCACCCCTCCACTTT.

The genes are TRBV2 and TRBJ2-3; TRBD1 aligns across 7 bases. The germline V gene encodes CDR1 SNHLY and CDR2 FYNNEI. CDR3 length equals 16 residues. CDR3 region: CGQQAGEGQLTDTQYF. In DNA, the CDR3 is TGTGGCCAGCAGGCCGGTGAGGGACAGCTCACAGATACGCAGTATTTT.

The chain has TRBV21-1 and TRBJ2-1; the D call TRBD1 from the table was never checked on the DNA. TRBV21-1 is marked as a pseudogene. This CDR3 has 15 residues. CDR3 sequence (DNA): TGTGCCAGCAGCAAACCGGGACAGGGCGTCAATGAGCAGTTCTTC. It specifies CASSKPGQGVNEQFF.

The rearrangement uses TRBV5-1 and TRBJ2-7, with unresolved D. V was shortened by 3 bases and J by 0 bases, with 13 bases between the two germline ends. Germline CDR1 and CDR2: SGHRS and YFSETQ. This CDR3 spans 15 amino acids. DNA for the CDR3: TGCGCCAGCAGCTCGAACTACGGGCACTCCTACGAGCAGTACTTC. Translated: CASSSNYGHSYEQYF.

This clone was detected ten times or more. This chain connects TRBV3-1 (or the pseudogene TRBV3-2) to TRBJ1-1, with D uncertain. Germline V CDR1 and CDR2: LGHDT, YNNKEL (reference sequence). The CDR3 loop spans 14 amino acids. Trimming stripped 0 bases from V and 9 bases from J, with 14 bases between. The CDR3 DNA follows: TGTGCCAGCAGCCAAGAAAGGGTGGCGGTTCAAGCTTTCTTT. Protein: CASSQERVAVQAFF.

This clone is a singleton in its sample. The chain combines TRBV27 with TRBJ2-1, with D possibly matching TRBD1 (6 bases). CDR3 length: 15 amino acids. Per the germline V gene, CDR1 is MNHEY and CDR2 is SMNVEV (reference sequence). The V gene lost 5 bases and the J gene lost 2 bases, with 13 bases spanning the gap. In DNA, the CDR3 is TGTGCCAGCAGTGGGGAAGGACAGACCTACAATGAGCAGTTCTTC. Its translation: CASSGEGQTYNEQFF.

The J gene is TRBJ1-1, the V gene TRBV27, with a weak D call TRBD1 (5 bases). Germline assignment: CDR1 MNHEY and CDR2 SMNVEV (reference sequence). The CDR3 length is 15 residues. Trimming left V 1 base short and J 6 bases short, with 15 bases between. CDR3 nucleotides: TGTGCCAGCAGTTTATTGTCGGGGGGTAGGTCTGAAGCTTTCTTT. Amino acids: CASSLLSGGRSEAFF.

The chain recombines TRBV7-2 with TRBJ1-5; 7 nucleotides align to TRBD1. This CDR3 comprises 14 residues. V was pared by 5 bases and J by 9 bases, with 10 bases of the junction left unmatched. Germline V gives CDR1 SGHTA, CDR2 FQGNSA. The CDR3 nucleotides are TGTGCCAGCAGCCTCAACAGGGGCCATACGCCCCAGCATTTT. This gives the protein CASSLNRGHTPQHF.

The chain has TRBV5-1 and TRBJ1-1, with D tentatively TRBD1 (5 bases). Germline values: CDR1 SGHRS, CDR2 YFSETQ. The CDR3 spans 17 residues. The ends were cut back, 4 bases at V and 0 bases at J, with 19 bases in the middle. In DNA, the CDR3 is TGCGCCAGCAGCAACGGTGCGGTGGGGCAGATGAACACTGAAGCTTTCTTT. Translated, it gives CASSNGAVGQMNTEAFF.

The chain employs TRBV5-1 and TRBJ2-1; 9 bases map to TRBD2. The junction had 10 bases not matched to a gene; V was cut back by 1 base and J by 5 bases. The germline V gene encodes CDR1 SGHRS and CDR2 YFSETQ. This CDR3 contains 17 residues. CDR3 DNA: TGCGCCAGCAGCTTGATTAGCGGGAGAGTTATTGACAATGAGCAGTTCTTC. Its translation: CASSLISGRVIDNEQFF.

The gene calls are TRBV5-5 and TRBJ1-1; 8 nucleotides agree with TRBD1. Germline CDR1 and CDR2: SGHKS and YYEKEE (reference sequence). J gave up 7 bases and V 4 bases, and 6 bases lay outside the gene matches. This CDR3 has 13 amino acids. Written as DNA, the CDR3 is TGTGCCAGCAGCCGACCAGGGGGCGGTGAAGCTTTCTTT. Its translation: CASSRPGGGEAFF.

This rearrangement joins TRBV7-3 to TRBJ2-1; D may be TRBD1 or TRBD2 (5 bases each). The V and J ends lost 5 bases and 6 bases respectively, with 23 bases between them. CDR1 and CDR2 from the germline V gene are SGHTA and FQGTGA. The CDR3 loop spans 17 amino acids. CDR3 loop: CASSDKLGDPRGNEQFF. The DNA for the CDR3 is TGTGCCAGCAGCGATAAATTAGGGGACCCAAGGGGCAATGAGCAGTTCTTC.